These 21 T cell receptor beta chains were all obtained from the same sample, sequenced in a study of PD-1 blockade in classical Hodgkin lymphoma. Relapse was seen in all patients after autologous stem cell transplantation, and brentuximab vedotin exposure was variable. Magnetic negative selection purified CD4+ T cells from thawed PBMCs. The repertoire was sequenced with immunoSEQ multiplex PCR; TCRdb's copy has only in-frame clones and lacks some. The repertoire holds 10,000 to 15,000 clones, with almost 90% as singletons. The sequencing here drew on CD4+ T cells from blood, taken at baseline. The receptors shown here come from a human donor with classical Hodgkin lymphoma.

This rearrangement joins TRBV6-6 to TRBJ1-5; no clear D gene. Trimming shortened V by 8 bases and J by 2 bases, and 13 bases separated the two germline ends. This CDR3 region has 14 residues. Per germline, CDR1 MNHNY and CDR2 SVGAGI (reference sequence). The CDR3 sequence is CASGSPTGNQPQHF. As DNA, the CDR3 is TGTGCCAGCGGATCCCCGACGGGCAATCAGCCCCAGCATTTT.

J is TRBJ1-5 and V is TRBV2, with D unresolved. Germline-derived CDR1 and CDR2 are SNHLY and FYNNEI. The ends were cut back, 7 bases at V and 7 bases at J, with 14 bases in the middle. CDR3 length: 13 amino acids. In DNA form, the CDR3 reads TGTGCCAGCACCCCCGACCAGGCACAGCCCCAGCATTTT. Translating gives CASTPDQAQPQHF.

The chain employs TRBV21-1 and TRBJ1-5; TRBD1 is the table's D call and was not checked against the DNA. TRBV21-1 is labeled a pseudogene. This CDR3 comprises 19 residues. DNA of the CDR3: TGTGCCAGCAGGCTCTGGGACAGGCCTTCTTCTTATAGCAATCAGCCCCAGCATTTT. This sequence encodes CASRLWDRPSSYSNQPQHF.

The V and J genes are TRBV28 and TRBJ1-1; unclear D gene. The germline V and J ends were trimmed by 10 bases and 4 bases, with 22 bases remaining between them. CDR3 length: 15 residues. The germline gives CDR1 MDHEN, CDR2 SYDVKM. The CDR3 DNA reads as TGTGCCACCCGACTAGAGACCAGCATGACCACTGAAGCTTTCTTT. Amino acids: CATRLETSMTTEAFF.

The chain has TRBV28 and TRBJ2-2; 10 positions match TRBD2. With 11 bases clipped from V and 4 bases from J, the junction kept 7 bases outside the gene matches. This CDR3 spans 14 amino acids. The germline V gene has CDR1 MDHEN and CDR2 SYDVKM. CDR3 DNA sequence: TGTGCCTCCGAGCGGGGGGGGAGCACCGGGGAGCTGTTTTTT. Translated: CASERGGSTGELFF.

The chain employs TRBV11-2 and TRBJ2-7, with D possibly matching TRBD1 (6 bases). This CDR3 is built from 13 residues. CDR1 and CDR2 from the germline V gene are SGHAT and FQNNGV. V dropped 1 base and J dropped 7 bases, with 11 bases sitting between them. The CDR3 sequence: CASSLGRGGEQYF. The DNA of the CDR3 is TGTGCCAGCAGCTTAGGCAGGGGTGGAGAGCAGTACTTC.

This sequence joins TRBV6-4 and TRBJ2-3; D unresolved. The CDR3 has 12 amino acids. The V end was cut by 2 bases, the J end by 2 bases, with 2 bases between. CDR1 is MRHNA, CDR2 SNTAGT, per germline. CDR3: CASSDATDTQYF. DNA of the CDR3: TGTGCCAGCAGTGACGCCACAGATACGCAGTATTTT.

This clone was counted a single time. The V gene is TRBV6-1, the J gene TRBJ2-3; D is tentatively TRBD1 or TRBD2 (6 bases each). Germline V gene data show CDR1 as MNHNS and CDR2 as SASEGT. The CDR3 is 15 amino acids. The ends were cut back, 2 bases at V and 8 bases at J, with 17 bases in the middle. CDR3 DNA sequence: TGTGCCAGCAGTGAACTCGGGGGCCTATGGGGTACGCAGTATTTT. This translates into CASSELGGLWGTQYF.

This chain uses TRBV2 with TRBJ2-5, with 7 positions matching TRBD1. Germline CDR1 and CDR2: SNHLY and FYNNEI. J was trimmed by 2 bases and V by 1 base; bases with no gene match: 4. The CDR3 length is 15 residues. This chain's CDR3 is CASSEGQGRQETQYF. Here the CDR3 DNA reads TGTGCCAGCAGTGAAGGACAGGGTAGGCAAGAGACCCAGTACTTC.

The chain uses TRBV6-6 and TRBJ1-2; D might be TRBD1 (5 bases). The CDR3 contains 14 residues. Germline V CDR1 and CDR2: MNHNY, SVGAGI (reference sequence). The germline V and J ends were trimmed by 6 bases and 3 bases, with 14 bases remaining between them. This chain's CDR3 is CASSTDSYDYGYTF. Here the CDR3 DNA reads TGTGCCAGCAGCACTGACAGCTATGACTATGGCTACACCTTC.

This chain uses TRBV7-6 with TRBJ2-2; 7 bases are a match to TRBD2. Germline assignment: CDR1 SGHVS and CDR2 FNYEAQ. The CDR3 sequence is 17 residues long. V was clipped by 1 base and J by 0 bases; unmatched bases: 5. The CDR3: CASSLGVGRANTGELFF. CDR3 bases: TGTGCCAGCAGCTTAGGAGTGGGGAGGGCGAACACCGGGGAGCTGTTTTTT.

The chain recombines TRBV7-2 with TRBJ2-5; 7 bases map to TRBD2. The CDR3 runs to 13 residues. CDR1 is SGHTA and CDR2 is FQGNSA in the germline V gene. V gave up 5 bases and J gave up 7 bases; unmatched junction bases: 7. Written as DNA, the CDR3 is TGTGCCAGCAGCCCGACTAGCTTGGGGACCCAGTACTTC. This sequence encodes CASSPTSLGTQYF.

This chain uses TRBV7-3 with TRBJ2-7, with 8 positions matching TRBD2. CDR3 length: 15 residues. V lost 5 bases to trimming and J lost 4 bases; unmatched junction nucleotides: 10. Germline-derived CDR1 and CDR2 are SGHTA and FQGTGA. This CDR3 reads CASSDNSGNQYEQYF. Written as DNA, the CDR3 is TGTGCCAGCAGCGATAATAGCGGGAATCAATACGAGCAGTACTTC.

This chain connects TRBV19 to TRBJ2-7; weak D call: TRBD1 (5 bases). Trimming cost V 3 bases and J 1 base, with 10 bases left between them. This CDR3 has 14 residues. Germline assignment: CDR1 LNHDA and CDR2 SQIVND (reference sequence). This chain's CDR3 is CASSMGQGSYEQYF. CDR3 nucleotide sequence: TGTGCCAGTAGTATGGGGCAGGGATCCTACGAGCAGTACTTC.

Only a few counts were recorded for this clone. J is TRBJ2-2 and V is TRBV25-1; D may be TRBD1 (6 bases). Germline CDR1 reads MGHDK; CDR2 reads SYGVNS. This CDR3 has 14 amino acids. Between the trimmed V and J ends, which lost 9 bases and 6 bases, there was a span of 17 bases. The CDR3 coding sequence is TGTGCCAGTAATTCCTACAGGGTAGCCGGGGAGCTGTTTTTT. Amino acids: CASNSYRVAGELFF.

The J gene is TRBJ2-7, the V gene TRBV6-1, with 7 bases aligning to TRBD2. The CDR3 extends over 14 amino acids. Unmatched junction bases numbered 7, after V lost 7 bases and J lost 1 base. The germline V gene encodes CDR1 MNHNS and CDR2 SASEGT. This chain's CDR3 is CASTTWGGSYEQYF. In DNA form, the CDR3 reads TGTGCCAGCACGACCTGGGGGGGATCCTACGAGCAGTACTTC.

The chain links TRBV2 to TRBJ1-3; the D gene is possibly TRBD1 (6 bases). The germline V gene encodes CDR1 SNHLY and CDR2 FYNNEI. Trimming stripped 8 bases from V and 0 bases from J, with 20 bases between. This CDR3 has 17 amino acids. The chain's CDR3 is CASQGQGPSISGNTIYF. Here the CDR3 DNA reads TGTGCCAGCCAAGGGCAGGGGCCCTCCATCTCTGGAAACACCATATATTTT.

J is TRBJ2-2 and V is TRBV28; D unclear. Trimming pared 6 bases from V and 4 bases from J, leaving 12 bases between. This CDR3 region has 14 residues. Germline V gene sequence: CDR1 MDHEN, CDR2 SYDVKM. The CDR3 coding sequence is TGTGCCAGCAGGTTGGGTTGGACCACCGGGGAGCTGTTTTTT. Translation gives CASRLGWTTGELFF. The full variable domain, in which reference TRBV28 and TRBJ2-2 provide the parts outside the CDR3, is DVKVTQSSRYLVKRTGEKVFLECVQDMDHENMFWYRQDPGLGLRLIYFSYDVKMKEKGDIPEGYSVSREKKERFSLILESASTNQTSMYLCASRLGWTTGELFFGEGSRLTVL.

The chain employs TRBV19 and TRBJ2-3; D possibly uses TRBD1 or TRBD2 (5 bases each). Trimming removed 4 bases at V and 4 bases at J, with 15 bases between. The V gene's germline CDR1 is LNHDA and CDR2 SQIVND (reference sequence). The CDR3 runs 15 residues. The CDR3 DNA is TGTGCCAGTAGTAGGTTTCGTGGGGGTTCAGATACGCAGTATTTT. Its protein is CASSRFRGGSDTQYF.

As concerns this clone: Other DNA sequences within the sample encode an identical CDR3. The chain employs TRBV5-1 and TRBJ2-3; the D is unclear. The CDR3 runs to 14 residues. Germline assignment: CDR1 SGHRS and CDR2 YFSETQ. V was pared by 4 bases and J by 2 bases, with 11 bases between. The CDR3 DNA reads as TGCGCCAGCAGCATCAACAGCTTCACAGATACGCAGTATTTT. It specifies CASSINSFTDTQYF.

This chain links TRBV6-5 with TRBJ2-7; D is possibly TRBD1 (6 bases). Per the germline V gene, CDR1 is MNHEY and CDR2 is SVGAGI. The V end lost 5 bases, the J end lost 3 bases, and 14 bases lay between the germline ends. The CDR3 is 14 amino acids. CDR3 nucleotides: TGTGCCAGCAGTCTAACAGGGTCTGTCTACGAGCAGTACTTC. Translated: CASSLTGSVYEQYF.